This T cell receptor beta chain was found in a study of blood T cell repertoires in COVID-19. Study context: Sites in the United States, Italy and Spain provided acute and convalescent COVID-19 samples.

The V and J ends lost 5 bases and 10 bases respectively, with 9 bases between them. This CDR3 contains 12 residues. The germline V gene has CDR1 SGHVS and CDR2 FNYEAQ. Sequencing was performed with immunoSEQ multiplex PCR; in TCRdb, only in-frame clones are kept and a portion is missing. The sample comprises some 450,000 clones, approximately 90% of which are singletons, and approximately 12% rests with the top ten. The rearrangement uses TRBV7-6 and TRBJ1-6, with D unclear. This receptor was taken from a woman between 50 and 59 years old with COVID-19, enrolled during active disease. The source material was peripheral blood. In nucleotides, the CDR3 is TGTGCCAGCAGCCCCGGAGGGTCACCCCTCCACTTT. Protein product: CASSPGGSPLHF.